This TCR beta chain was captured in a study of T-cell reconstitution after alpha-beta-depleted transplantation in children. Study conclusions and caveats: Newly produced T cells mostly provided counts and TCRbeta diversity after one year, as hyperexpanded clones declined.

This clonotype turned up a few times. Its cognate antigen is unknown. This CDR3 has 13 residues. With 5 bases removed from V and 6 bases from J, the gap between germline ends came to 10 bases. The V gene's germline CDR1 is SSHAT and CDR2 FNYEAQ (reference sequence). During its preparation, the TCRbeta library received unique molecular identifiers. MiXCR, applied by TCRdb to the PCR reads, yields one record per CDR3 protein. The sample has around 580,000 distinct CDR3 sequences; over 25% are singletons. The clonotype originates from a boy younger than two with Wiskott-Aldrich syndrome, due to receive a stem cell transplant. Material: PBMCs, obtained before TCRalphabeta/CD19-depleted stem cell transplant. The chain joins TRBV7-7 to TRBJ2-2; D uncertain. In DNA, the CDR3 is TGTGCCAGCAGCCCAGGACCCGCCGGGGAGCTGTTTTTT. As protein: CASSPGPAGELFF.